This TCR beta chain appears in the sequencing data of a study of blood T cell repertoires in COVID-19. Study background: T cells, B-cell-depleted T cells, or PBMCs provided the cDNA or gDNA that served as material.

Ages ranged from about 18 to 100 years, with residence in about two dozen US areas. The trim removed 6 bases at V and 6 bases at J, leaving 9 bases unmatched. The CDR3 runs 15 residues. The germline gives CDR1 SGHTA, CDR2 FQGNSA. In this sample, this clone turned up a few times. TCRdb's copy holds only in-frame clones and misses some; the assay was immunoSEQ multiplex PCR. The data contain a few hundred thousand clones, 87% of them seen just once; the ten biggest clones take up approximately 1.3%. Material: PBMCs or T cells enriched from blood (not recorded which). V is TRBV7-2 and J is TRBJ2-2; 8 nucleotides match TRBD2. The clonotype originates from a man aged 25 to 40 who had recovered from COVID-19. CDR3 in amino acids: CASRQLQTSAGELFF. CDR3 in DNA: TGTGCCAGCAGACAACTACAGACTAGCGCCGGGGAGCTGTTTTTT.